A selection of T cell receptor beta chains follows, all from one sample in a study of blood T cell repertoires in COVID-19. Produced via immunoSEQ multiplex PCR; TCRdb's table is partial and in-frame only. In the table there are 120,000 or so clones, about 80% of which are singletons. Material: peripheral blood. Every receptor here comes from a woman in her forties or fifties with acute or convalescent COVID-19. The CDR3 runs from the conserved cysteine through the conserved F or W. The D gene is left open where the match is weak. Clone size is not always given. Where it is, it says once, few, many or a class for expanded clones.

v_call	cdr3_length	j_call	clone_size	d_call	cdr3_nt	cdr3_aa
TRBV7-3	13	TRBJ1-1	.	TRBD1	TGTGCCAGCAGCTCAGGGGGCTCGACTGAAGCTTTCTTT	CASSSGGSTEAFF
TRBV29-1	16	TRBJ1-2	.	TRBD1	TGCAGCGTTGTTGCCGGTACAGGGGGGATTGGCTATGGCTACACCTTC	CSVVAGTGGIGYGYTF
TRBV5-1	13	TRBJ2-7	.	.	TGCGCCAGCAGCTTGGGGGAGATCCGGGAGCAGTACTTC	CASSLGEIREQYF
TRBV5-1	17	TRBJ1-1	.	TRBD1	TGCGCCAGCAGCTTGCGTGGCGGGACAGGGGGATCCACTGAAGCTTTCTTT	CASSLRGGTGGSTEAFF
TRBV5-5	15	TRBJ2-1	once	TRBD1	TGTGCCAGCAGCTTGGGACAGGGGCCCACCCCTGAGCAGTTCTTC	CASSLGQGPTPEQFF
TRBV1	15	TRBJ2-7	.	.	TGCACCAGCAGCCTCGGCGGACAGGACCCCTACGAGCAGTACTTC	CTSSLGGQDPYEQYF
TRBV5-5	15	TRBJ2-5	.	.	TGTGCCAGCAGCTTATCCCTCGCGGGACGAGAGACCCAGTACTTC	CASSLSLAGRETQYF
TRBV4-2	15	TRBJ2-2	.	TRBD2	TGTGCCAGCCACTCAGCGGGAGCGAACACCGGGGAGCTGTTTTTT	CASHSAGANTGELFF
TRBV21-1	14	TRBJ1-1	.	.	TGTGCCAGCAGCAATCAAACAGGGGTCACTGAAGCTTTCTTT	CASSNQTGVTEAFF
TRBV7-9	15	TRBJ2-1	.	.	TGTGCCAGCGGGGGAACAGGGAGCTCCTACAATGAGCAGTTCTTC	CASGGTGSSYNEQFF
TRBV4-2	15	TRBJ2-2	.	TRBD2	TGTGCCAGCAGCCCTCCCGTAGCGGGGTTCGGGGAGCTGTTTTTT	CASSPPVAGFGELFF
TRBV21-1	15	TRBJ2-5	.	.	TGTGCCAGCAGCTCCCGGGACAGAAAACAAGAGACCCAGTACTTC	CASSSRDRKQETQYF
TRBV4-1	15	TRBJ1-1	few	.	TGCGCCAGCAGCCAAACGGACATAATGAACACTGAAGCTTTCTTT	CASSQTDIMNTEAFF
TRBV7-8	16	TRBJ1-1	few	.	TGTGCCAGCAGCTTCCTCCCCGAGATCATGAACACTGAAGCTTTCTTT	CASSFLPEIMNTEAFF
TRBV28	14	TRBJ1-5	few	.	TGTGCCAGCAGTAATACAGGGACCAATCAGCCCCAGCATTTT	CASSNTGTNQPQHF
TRBV6-5	14	TRBJ1-5	.	.	TGTGCCAGCAGTTACTCGAACAGGGAGCAGCCCCAGCATTTT	CASSYSNREQPQHF
TRBV7-6	14	TRBJ1-5	.	TRBD1	TGTGCCAGCAGCTTATACAGGGGTCGCCAGCCCCAGCATTTT	CASSLYRGRQPQHF
TRBV5-5	14	TRBJ1-5	.	.	TGTGCCAGCAGCATTACCGGGACAAATCAGCCCCAGCATTTT	CASSITGTNQPQHF
TRBV10-3	19	TRBJ2-4	.	.	TGTGCCATCAGTGAGGGACGGATAGGGGGTCCCCTAGCCAAAAACATTCAGTACTTC	CAISEGRIGGPLAKNIQYF
TRBV29-1	14	TRBJ2-7	.	.	TGCAGCGCGAAAACCCGGGAATCCTCCTACGAGCAGTACTTC	CSAKTRESSYEQYF
TRBV5-6	18	TRBJ1-2	.	.	TGTGCCAGCAGCTCCCCTATAGTACTCCCGGGGATGGCTAGAGGCTACACCTTC	CASSSPIVLPGMARGYTF
TRBV18	15	TRBJ1-2	.	TRBD1	TGTGCCAGCTCACCGGGCGGGACAGTCATCTATGGCTACACCTTC	CASSPGGTVIYGYTF
TRBV6-1	16	TRBJ1-6	.	TRBD1	TGTGCCAGCAGTGAAGGTGGGGGACAGGCTAATTCACCCCTCCACTTT	CASSEGGGQANSPLHF
TRBV28	14	TRBJ2-5	few	.	TGTGCCAGCAGCCAGCCGGGAGACCAAGAGACCCAGTACTTC	CASSQPGDQETQYF
TRBV5-5	13	TRBJ1-1	.	.	TGTGCCAGCAGCTTGGAAACAGTTACTGAAGCTTTCTTT	CASSLETVTEAFF
TRBV6-1	15	TRBJ1-4	once	TRBD1	TGTGCCGGCAGTGAACGGGCGAGACAGGGTCAAAAACTGTTTTTT	CAGSERARQGQKLFF
TRBV4-1	17	TRBJ2-7	.	TRBD2	TGCGCCAGCAGCCTGGGACTAGCGGGACCCCGCTCCTACGAGCAGTACTTC	CASSLGLAGPRSYEQYF
TRBV25-1	17	TRBJ2-1	.	TRBD2	TGTGCCAGCAGTGAAGGAGGACTAGCGGGGGGTATCAACGAGCAGTTCTTC	CASSEGGLAGGINEQFF
TRBV25-1	13	TRBJ1-2	.	.	TGTGCCAGCAGTCAGAATCTTAACTATGGCTACACCTTC	CASSQNLNYGYTF
TRBV10-3	17	TRBJ2-5	once	TRBD2	TGTGCCATCAGTGAGTCAGCACTAGCGGGAAGCCAAGAGACCCAGTACTTC	CAISESALAGSQETQYF
TRBV9	15	TRBJ1-1	.	.	TGTGCCAGCAGCGTAGTAGTGACAGCGAACACTGAAGCTTTCTTT	CASSVVVTANTEAFF
TRBV19	17	TRBJ1-2	few	.	TGTGCCAGTAGTAAAAGATTTGGGACACCTAATAACTATGGCTACACCTTC	CASSKRFGTPNNYGYTF
TRBV7-9	16	TRBJ1-6	.	.	TGTGCCAGCAATAATGTACAGGTAGACAAAAATTCACCCCTCCACTTT	CASNNVQVDKNSPLHF
TRBV18	15	TRBJ2-7	.	TRBD1	TGTGCCAGCTCATCTGCCGGGACAGGCACCTACGAGCAGTACTTC	CASSSAGTGTYEQYF
TRBV30	17	TRBJ1-6	once	.	TGTGCCTGGAGCGGTCGAGTTCCCCTCGATTATAATTCACCCCTCCACTTT	CAWSGRVPLDYNSPLHF